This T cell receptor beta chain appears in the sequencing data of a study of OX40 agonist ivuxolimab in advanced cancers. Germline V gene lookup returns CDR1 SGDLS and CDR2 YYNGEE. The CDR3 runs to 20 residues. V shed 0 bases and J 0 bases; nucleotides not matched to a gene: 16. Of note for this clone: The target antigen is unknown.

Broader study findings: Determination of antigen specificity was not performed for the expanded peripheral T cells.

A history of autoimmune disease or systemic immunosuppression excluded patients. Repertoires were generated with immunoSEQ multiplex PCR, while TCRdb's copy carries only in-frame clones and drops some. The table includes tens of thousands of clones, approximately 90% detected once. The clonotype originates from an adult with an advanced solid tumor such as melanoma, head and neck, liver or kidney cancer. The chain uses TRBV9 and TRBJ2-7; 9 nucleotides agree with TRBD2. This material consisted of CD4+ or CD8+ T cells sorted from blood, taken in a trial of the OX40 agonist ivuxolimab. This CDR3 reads CASSVAALAGLFIFSYEQYF. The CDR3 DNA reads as TGTGCCAGCAGCGTAGCTGCCCTAGCGGGATTATTTATTTTCTCCTACGAGCAGTACTTC.